Below are 3 T cell receptor beta chains sequenced from a single sample in a study of a mutant IDH1 vaccine in newly diagnosed glioma. Time point reported: week 47, end of study. All doses held 300 ug of mutant IDH1 20-mer peptide, with topical imiquimod. These receptors have no identified antigens. TCRdb's table, derived via immunoSEQ multiplex PCR, lists solely in-frame clones and lacks some. The table records 60,000 to 65,000 clones, around 86% of them present only once. Specimen: PBMCs, collected from a glioma patient whose treatment included an IDH1 peptide vaccine. These receptor sequences come from a man aged 30 to 39 with glioma.

This clone was picked up one time. The gene calls are TRBV5-4 and TRBJ1-3, with a possible D match to TRBD1 (6 bases). The CDR3 sequence is 14 residues long. V shed 1 base and J shed 2 bases, with 7 bases lying between them. Germline lookup yields CDR1 SGHNT and CDR2 YYREEE (reference sequence). This CDR3 reads CASSLKGAGNTIYF. Here the CDR3 DNA reads TGTGCCAGCAGCTTGAAGGGGGCTGGAAACACCATATATTTT.

The chain is built from TRBV5-6 and TRBJ2-2; the match to TRBD1 covers 7 bases. After removal of 2 bases from V and 2 bases from J, the junction contained 6 bases not matched to a gene. This CDR3 region has 16 residues. Germline V lookup: CDR1 SGHDT, CDR2 YYEEEE. The CDR3 spells CASSFETGANTGELFF. DNA for the CDR3: TGTGCCAGCAGCTTTGAAACAGGGGCTAACACCGGGGAGCTGTTTTTT. Together with reference TRBV5-6 and TRBJ2-2, the CDR3 gives the full variable domain: DAGVTQSPTHLIKTRGQQVTLRCSPKSGHDTVSWYQQALGQGPQFIFQYYEEEERQRGNFPDRFSGHQFPNYSSELNVNALLLGDSALYLCASSFETGANTGELFFGEGSRLTVL.

The V call is TRBV18, the J call TRBJ2-6, with 9 nucleotides matching TRBD1. The CDR3 sequence is 19 residues long. Germline V gives CDR1 KGHSH, CDR2 LQKENI. After removal of 3 bases from V and 1 base from J, the junction contained 10 bases not matched to a gene. Written as DNA, the CDR3 is TGTGCCAGCTCACCTTATACAGGGGGCTCCTCGTCTGGGGCCAACGTCCTGACTTTC. This codes for CASSPYTGGSSSGANVLTF.